The clone carrying this T cell receptor (beta chain) was seen only a few times. The target antigen is unknown. The assay was immunoSEQ multiplex PCR, and TCRdb's table has in-frame clones only and misses some. Among about 48,000 clones, around four fifths were seen once, and the ten largest hold approximately 3.3%. This specimen comes from a study of radiotherapy plus CTLA-4 blockade in lung cancer. Turning to the study itself: There were objective responses in 18% of patients, and over 25% had disease control. Findings and limits, study-wide: Among reported predictors of response, early blood T cell clone dynamics with interferon-beta performed best. An expansion of tumor-derived TCR clones occurred in blood after radiotherapy plus ipilimumab.

Chemo-refractory metastatic non-small-cell lung cancer patients received focal radiation with ipilimumab CTLA-4 blockade. CDR1 is SEHNR, CDR2 FQNEAQ, per germline (reference sequence). V dropped 4 bases and J dropped 4; count of bases not matched to a gene: 9. This CDR3 is built from 15 residues. This specimen was peripheral blood, taken from a patient treated with radiotherapy plus ipilimumab. This receptor was obtained from a human donor with non-small cell lung cancer who had stable disease on radiotherapy plus ipilimumab. The rearrangement links TRBV7-9 to TRBJ2-5, with 7 nucleotides matching TRBD1. In DNA form, the CDR3 reads TGTGCCAGCAGCTCTTACTTAGACAGGGCAGAGACCCAGTACTTC. Amino acid sequence: CASSSYLDRAETQYF.